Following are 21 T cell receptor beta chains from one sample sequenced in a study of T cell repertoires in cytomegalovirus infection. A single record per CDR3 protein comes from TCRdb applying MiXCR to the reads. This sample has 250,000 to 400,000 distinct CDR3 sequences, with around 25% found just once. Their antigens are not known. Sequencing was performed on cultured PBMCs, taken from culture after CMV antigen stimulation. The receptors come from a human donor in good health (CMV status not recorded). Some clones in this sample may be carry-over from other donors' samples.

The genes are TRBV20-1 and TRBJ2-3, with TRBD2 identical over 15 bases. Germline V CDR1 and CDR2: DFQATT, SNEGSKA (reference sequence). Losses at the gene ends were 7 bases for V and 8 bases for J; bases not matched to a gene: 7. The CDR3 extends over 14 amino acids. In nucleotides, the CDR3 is TGCAGTGTTTGGACTAGCGGGAGGGCCAGTACGCAGTATTTT. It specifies CSVWTSGRASTQYF.

The CDR3 spells CASSPRGQGHLQPQHF. DNA of the CDR3: TGTGCCAGCTCACCACGGGGCCAAGGACATCTCCAGCCCCAGCATTTT. The rearrangement joins TRBV18 to TRBJ1-5; a possible D gene is TRBD1 (5 bases). Trimming took off 1 base at V and 7 bases at J, with 17 bases between the two ends. Germline CDR1 KGHSH, CDR2 LQKENI. This CDR3 comprises 16 residues.

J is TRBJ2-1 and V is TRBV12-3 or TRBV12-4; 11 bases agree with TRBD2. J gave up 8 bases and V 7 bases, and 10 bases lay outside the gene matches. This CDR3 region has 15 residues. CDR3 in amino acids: CASTFSGRAGDEQFF. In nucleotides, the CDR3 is TGTGCCAGCACTTTTAGCGGGAGGGCCGGGGATGAGCAGTTCTTC.

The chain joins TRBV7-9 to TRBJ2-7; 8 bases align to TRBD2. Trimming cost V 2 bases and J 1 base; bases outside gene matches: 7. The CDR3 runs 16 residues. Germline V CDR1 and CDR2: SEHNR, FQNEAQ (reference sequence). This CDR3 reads CASSLSPGTRSYEQYF. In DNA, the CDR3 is TGTGCCAGCAGCTTATCGCCGGGGACTAGATCCTACGAGCAGTACTTC.

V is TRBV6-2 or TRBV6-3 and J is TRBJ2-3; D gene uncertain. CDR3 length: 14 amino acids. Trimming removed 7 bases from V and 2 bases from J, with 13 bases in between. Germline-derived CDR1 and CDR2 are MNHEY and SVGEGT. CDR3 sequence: CASTLGGDTDTQYF. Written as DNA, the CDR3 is TGTGCCAGCACCTTAGGTGGAGACACAGATACGCAGTATTTT.

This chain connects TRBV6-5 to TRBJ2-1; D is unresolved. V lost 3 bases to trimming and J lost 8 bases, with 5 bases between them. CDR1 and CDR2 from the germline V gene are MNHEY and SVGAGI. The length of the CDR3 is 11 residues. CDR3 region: CASSYLDEQFF. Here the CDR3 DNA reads TGTGCCAGCAGTTATTTGGATGAGCAGTTCTTC.

The CDR3 nucleotides read TGTGCCAGCAGCTTAGCGGCAATCGGGGGACAAGCTTTCTTT. Its translation is CASSLAAIGGQAFF. The V call is TRBV11-3, the J call TRBJ1-1; possibly TRBD1 for D (5 bases). The germline CDR1 and CDR2 sequences are SGHNT and YENEEA. The CDR3 has 14 residues. V gave up 1 base and J gave up 9 bases, with 15 bases separating them.

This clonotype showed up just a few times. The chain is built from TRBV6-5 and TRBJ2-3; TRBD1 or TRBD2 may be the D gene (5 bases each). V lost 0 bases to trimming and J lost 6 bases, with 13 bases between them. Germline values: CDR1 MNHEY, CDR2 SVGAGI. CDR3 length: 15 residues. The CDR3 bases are TGTGCCAGCAGTTACTCTGGGACCCAGTCGGATACGCAGTATTTT. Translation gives CASSYSGTQSDTQYF.

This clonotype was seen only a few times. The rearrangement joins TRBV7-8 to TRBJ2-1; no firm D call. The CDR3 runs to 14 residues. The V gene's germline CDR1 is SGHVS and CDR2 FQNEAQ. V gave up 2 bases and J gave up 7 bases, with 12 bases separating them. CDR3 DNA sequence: TGTGCCAGCAGCTTATTGTACGGAAGGAATGAGCAGTTCTTC. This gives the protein CASSLLYGRNEQFF.

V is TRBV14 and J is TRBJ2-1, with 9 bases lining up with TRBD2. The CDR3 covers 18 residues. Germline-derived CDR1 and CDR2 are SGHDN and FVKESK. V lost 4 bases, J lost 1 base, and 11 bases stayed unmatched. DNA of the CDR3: TGTGCCAGCAGCCGATATAATGGACTAGCGAATTCCTACAATGAGCAGTTCTTC. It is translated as CASSRYNGLANSYNEQFF.

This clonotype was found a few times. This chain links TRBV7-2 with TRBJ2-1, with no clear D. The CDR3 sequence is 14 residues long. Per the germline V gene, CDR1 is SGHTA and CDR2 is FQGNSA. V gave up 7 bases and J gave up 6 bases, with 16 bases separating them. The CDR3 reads CASNLLNRGNEQFF. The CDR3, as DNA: TGTGCCAGCAACCTTCTAAACCGCGGCAATGAGCAGTTCTTC.

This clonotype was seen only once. The CDR3 reads CATSGVPMNTEAFF. In nucleotides, the CDR3 is TGTGCCACCTCAGGGGTCCCCATGAACACTGAAGCTTTCTTT. The chain links TRBV6-2 or TRBV6-3 to TRBJ1-1; D is perhaps TRBD1 (6 bases). In germline, CDR1 is MNHEY, CDR2 SVGEGT. Trimming removed 10 bases from V and 0 bases from J, with 15 bases in between. CDR3 size: 14 residues.

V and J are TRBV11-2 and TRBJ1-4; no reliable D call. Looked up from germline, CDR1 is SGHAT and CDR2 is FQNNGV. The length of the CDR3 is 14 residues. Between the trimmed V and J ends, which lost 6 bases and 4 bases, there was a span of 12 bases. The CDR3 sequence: CASRPDGDNEKLFF. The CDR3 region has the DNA TGTGCCAGCAGACCGGACGGAGATAATGAAAAACTGTTTTTT.

The CDR3: CASSPGTLGSETQYF. CDR3 bases: TGTGCCAGCAGCCCGGGGACATTGGGGTCGGAGACCCAGTACTTC. The chain couples TRBV11-2 to TRBJ2-5; the D gene is possibly TRBD1 (6 bases). Trimming pared 5 bases from V and 5 bases from J, leaving 18 bases between. The length of the CDR3 is 15 residues. Germline V gene sequence: CDR1 SGHAT, CDR2 FQNNGV.

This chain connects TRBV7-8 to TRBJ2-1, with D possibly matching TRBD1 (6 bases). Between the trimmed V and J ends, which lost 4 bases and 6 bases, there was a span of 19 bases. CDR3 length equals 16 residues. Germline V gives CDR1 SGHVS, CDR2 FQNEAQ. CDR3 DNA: TGTGCCAGCAGCTCCCTGACAGGACGGGGTCTCAATGAGCAGTTCTTC. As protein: CASSSLTGRGLNEQFF.

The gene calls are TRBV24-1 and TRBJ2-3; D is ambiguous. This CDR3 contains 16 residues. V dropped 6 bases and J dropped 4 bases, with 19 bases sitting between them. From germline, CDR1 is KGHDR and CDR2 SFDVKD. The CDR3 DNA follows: TGTGCCACCAGTCACCCCACGACAATTGGAGCAGATACGCAGTATTTT. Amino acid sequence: CATSHPTTIGADTQYF.

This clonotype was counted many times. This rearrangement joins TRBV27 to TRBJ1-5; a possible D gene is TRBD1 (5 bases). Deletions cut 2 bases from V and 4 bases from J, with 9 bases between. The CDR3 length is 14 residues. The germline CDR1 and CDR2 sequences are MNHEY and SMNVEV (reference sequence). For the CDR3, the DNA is TGTGCCAGCAGTTTAAGCCGGGGGAATCAGCCCCAGCATTTT. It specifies CASSLSRGNQPQHF.

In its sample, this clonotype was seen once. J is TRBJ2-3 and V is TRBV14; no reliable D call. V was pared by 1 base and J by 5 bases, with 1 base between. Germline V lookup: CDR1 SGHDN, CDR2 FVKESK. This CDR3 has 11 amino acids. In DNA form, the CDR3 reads TGTGCCAGCAGCCAAGTAGATACGCAGTATTTT. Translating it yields CASSQVDTQYF.

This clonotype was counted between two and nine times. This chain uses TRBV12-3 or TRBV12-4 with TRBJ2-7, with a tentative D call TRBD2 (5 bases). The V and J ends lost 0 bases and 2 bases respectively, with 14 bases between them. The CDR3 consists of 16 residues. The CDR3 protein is CASSLALGRVTYEQYF. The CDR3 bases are TGTGCCAGCAGTTTAGCGTTAGGGAGAGTGACCTACGAGCAGTACTTC.

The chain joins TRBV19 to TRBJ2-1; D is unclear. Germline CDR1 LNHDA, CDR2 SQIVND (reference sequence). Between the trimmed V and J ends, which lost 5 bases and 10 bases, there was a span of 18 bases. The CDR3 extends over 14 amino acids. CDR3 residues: CASSVGSRSTEQFF. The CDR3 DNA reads TGTGCCAGTAGTGTTGGTTCGCGGAGTACAGAGCAGTTCTTC.

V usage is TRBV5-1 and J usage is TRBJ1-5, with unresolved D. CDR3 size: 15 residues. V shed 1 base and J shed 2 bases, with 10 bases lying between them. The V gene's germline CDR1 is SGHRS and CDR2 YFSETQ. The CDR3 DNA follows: TGCGCCAGCAGCTTGAGTTGGGGAGGCAATCAGCCCCAGCATTTT. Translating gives CASSLSWGGNQPQHF.